The rows below give T cell receptor beta chains drawn from one sample of a study of OX40 agonist ivuxolimab in advanced cancers. The table came from immunoSEQ multiplex PCR; TCRdb's copy has only in-frame clones and leaves some out. The repertoire holds 45,000 to 70,000 clones, with more than 70% as singletons. The material was CD4+ or CD8+ T cells sorted from blood, obtained in a trial of the OX40 agonist ivuxolimab. Receptors were obtained from an adult with an advanced solid tumor such as melanoma, head and neck, liver or kidney cancer. Each CDR3 is given with its conserved first and last residue. The order of the fields is V gene, clone size, D gene, J gene, CDR3 DNA, CDR3 protein. The D gene is left open where the match is weak. Expanded clones are given a class, and other clones once, few, many or no size at all.

>TRBV4-2|NA|NA|TRBJ2-3
TGTGCCAGCAGCCAAGATAGTGTGACAGATACGCAGTATTTT
CASSQDSVTDTQYF
>TRBV6-5|NA|NA|TRBJ1-5
TGTGCGACACAGGGCCCCAATCAGCCCCAGCATTTT
CATQGPNQPQHF
>TRBV4-2|NA|NA|TRBJ2-7
TGTGCCAGCAGCCCCCTTGGGGGGGCGGCGGGTGAGCAGTACTTC
CASSPLGGAAGEQYF
>TRBV6-6|few|NA|TRBJ1-2
TGTGCCAGCAGTTACTCGCCGATTAACTATGGCTACACCTTC
CASSYSPINYGYTF
>TRBV6-5|NA|NA|TRBJ1-1
TGTGCCAGCAGTTACGAGGGTGGGATGAACACTGAAGCTTTCTTT
CASSYEGGMNTEAFF
>TRBV2|NA|TRBD1|TRBJ1-4
TGTGCCAGCAGCCTGGGGACCGGGACAGGGAATGAAAAACTGTTTTTT
CASSLGTGTGNEKLFF
>TRBV5-1|once|NA|TRBJ1-5
TGCGCCAGCAGCTTGGAAGGCAGACAGCCCCAGCATTTT
CASSLEGRQPQHF
>TRBV27|NA|NA|TRBJ2-2
TGTGCCAGCAGCACCTATTGGGCAGGGCAAACCGGGGAGCTGTTTTTT
CASSTYWAGQTGELFF
>TRBV30|NA|TRBD1|TRBJ1-2
TGTGCCTGGAGTGCCCAAGGGGGCGGTAACTATGGCTACACCTTC
CAWSAQGGGNYGYTF
>TRBV21-1|NA|NA|TRBJ1-1
NA
CASSSRWGLGTEAFF
>TRBV2|NA|NA|TRBJ1-4
TGTGCCAGCAGTGGAGAAATGACCCCAACTAATGAAAAACTGTTTTTT
CASSGEMTPTNEKLFF
>TRBV6-5|NA|TRBD2|TRBJ2-1
TGTGCCAGCAGTTACTCGTTTGCGGGGGGCGGGAATGAGCAGTTCTTC
CASSYSFAGGGNEQFF
>TRBV18|NA|NA|TRBJ1-4
TGTGCCAGCTCACTGAGCGGACGGTCAACTAATGAAAAACTGTTTTTT
CASSLSGRSTNEKLFF
>TRBV7-3|NA|NA|TRBJ2-3
TGTGCCAGCAGCTCCCAGCCTAGCTCAGATACGCAGTATTTT
CASSSQPSSDTQYF
>TRBV7-6|NA|NA|TRBJ2-5
TGTGCCAGCAGCCACGGGGGAGAGACCCAGTACTTC
CASSHGGETQYF
>TRBV7-7|NA|NA|TRBJ1-3
TGTGCCAGCAGCCCAGGGCCATTTGGAAACACCATATATTTT
CASSPGPFGNTIYF
>TRBV19|NA|TRBD1|TRBJ2-2
TGTGCCAGTAGTATCAAATTATACAGGGGGCGGGGGACCGGGGAGCTGTTTTTT
CASSIKLYRGRGTGELFF
>TRBV2|NA|NA|TRBJ1-1
TGTGCCAGCGTCGATGAGGGTTTTAGTGGTGAAGCTTTCTTT
CASVDEGFSGEAFF
>TRBV5-6|NA|NA|TRBJ2-3
TGTGCCAGCAGCTTGAAACAGGCAAGCACAGATACGCAGTATTTT
CASSLKQASTDTQYF
>TRBV7-6|NA|NA|TRBJ1-2
TGTGCCAGCGGAAGGGGAGGGGTGGCGGTGGGGTATGGCTACACCTTC
CASGRGGVAVGYGYTF
>TRBV5-1|NA|NA|TRBJ2-1
TGCGCCAGCAGCTCCGGCATGTCTGGGCCTAATGAGCAGTTCTTC
CASSSGMSGPNEQFF
>TRBV9|NA|TRBD1|TRBJ2-2
TGTGCCAGCAGCGTAGCTACGCGACAGGGGAACACCGGGGAGCTGTTTTTT
CASSVATRQGNTGELFF
>TRBV2|once|NA|TRBJ2-6
TGTGCCACTTGGTCAGGCCGGGGTTTCTCTGGGGCCAACGTCCTGACTTTC
CATWSGRGFSGANVLTF
>TRBV27|NA|NA|TRBJ1-1
TGTGCCAGCAGTTTAGGGTCAGGGTACGGCACTGAAGCTTTCTTT
CASSLGSGYGTEAFF
>TRBV7-8|NA|TRBD1|TRBJ1-5
TGTGCCAGCAGCTCCTGGACAGGGGCGCAGCCCCAGCATTTT
CASSSWTGAQPQHF
>TRBV29-1|NA|NA|TRBJ1-4
TGCAGCGTTGAGTGGGGCCCAGGGTCCGAAAAACTGTTTTTT
CSVEWGPGSEKLFF
>TRBV5-1|NA|NA|TRBJ2-5
TGCGCCAGCAGCTTGGGAAGGTCGATGGAGACCCAGTACTTC
CASSLGRSMETQYF
>TRBV19|NA|TRBD1|TRBJ1-2
TGTGCCAGTAGTTCGGACAGGTTGGTGACTTCCTACACCTTC
CASSSDRLVTSYTF
>TRBV6-4|NA|NA|TRBJ2-7
TGTGCCAGCAGTGACTCGTTTGTAAGGGTGGGCCACGAGCAGTACTTC
CASSDSFVRVGHEQYF